Presented here are 5 T cell receptor beta chains from one specimen sequenced in a study of T-cell memory formation after mild COVID-19 (dated by TCRdb to the early 2020s). Library construction relied on 5' RACE. The instrument was an Illumina NovaSeq 6000. TCRdb cleaned the public reads at Q25 with fastp, built clones with MiXCR and kept in-frame beta chains. Each CDR3 protein appears once, grouped with its most common genes and DNA. The sample table contains 150,000 to 200,000 distinct CDR3 sequences; only one count was recorded for roughly 31% of them. The ten largest make up around 13% of the sample. The sample consisted of PBMCs or a T cell subset sorted from them (not recorded which). The source is an adult woman who had mild COVID-19 (a few samples of this study predate the infection). The sample titles of this study are shuffled in the database, so cell type and time point are left out; the donor was told from shared clones.

The CDR3 loop is CSARGTQSSYNEQFF. CDR3 DNA: TGCAGTGCTAGAGGTACTCAGAGCTCCTACAATGAGCAGTTCTTC. The chain couples TRBV20-1 to TRBJ2-1; D is ambiguous. Germline CDR1 DFQATT, CDR2 SNEGSKA (reference sequence). The CDR3 is 15 amino acids. The V end was cut by 1 base, the J end by 0 bases, with 10 bases between.

V is TRBV7-3 and J is TRBJ2-5; weak D call: TRBD2 (6 bases). V lost 2 bases, J lost 5 bases, and 12 bases lay in between. CDR1 and CDR2 (germline): SGHTA, FQGTGA. This CDR3 contains 14 residues. CDR3 sequence: CASSLSRGTETQYF. The CDR3 bases are TGTGCCAGCAGCTTATCACGGGGGACGGAGACCCAGTACTTC.

The gene calls are TRBV15 and TRBJ1-2; D may be TRBD1 (5 bases). The germline CDR1 and CDR2 sequences are LNHNV and YYDKDF (reference sequence). V lost 0 bases to trimming and J lost 6 bases, with 17 bases between them. The CDR3 runs to 16 residues. The CDR3 is CATSRDGVAGPNGYTF. The CDR3 nucleotides read TGTGCCACCAGCAGAGATGGGGTGGCAGGGCCGAATGGCTACACCTTC.

This chain joins TRBV12-3 or TRBV12-4 and TRBJ1-2; D possibly corresponds to TRBD1 (5 bases). The germline V and J ends were trimmed by 1 base and 8 bases, with 14 bases remaining between them. The CDR3 contains 14 residues. CDR3 sequence reads: CASSLGGRGRGYTF. The CDR3 region has the DNA TGTGCCAGCAGTTTAGGGGGACGAGGGAGAGGCTACACCTTC.

The chain couples TRBV20-1 to TRBJ2-4; D not certain. Germline loops: CDR1 DFQATT, CDR2 SNEGSKA (reference sequence). V shed 3 bases and J shed 0 bases, with 6 bases lying between them. The CDR3 has 13 amino acids. In nucleotides, the CDR3 is TGCAGTGCTAGGGTGGTAGCCAAAAACATTCAGTACTTC. It encodes CSARVVAKNIQYF.